These 19 T cell receptor beta chains share one sample of origin, sequenced in a study of Ad26.COV2.S vaccination and SARS-CoV-2 variants. Treatment specified: some 20 received Ad26.COV2.S at low or high dose, single or two shots; 5 received placebo; per-sample allocation not given. Material that was analyzed had been drawn on day 63 after the first vaccine or placebo injection. Produced via immunoSEQ multiplex PCR; TCRdb's table is partial and in-frame only. Counted here are 350,000 to 500,000 clones, 90% occurring once; the ten biggest clones make up around 4.2%. The sample in question was peripheral blood, obtained in a trial of Ad26.COV2.S vaccine versus placebo. The receptors shown here come from a person aged 18-60 years who received the Ad26.COV2.S COVID-19 vaccine or a placebo.

The rearrangement joins TRBV5-5 to TRBJ1-2; TRBD1 aligns across 7 bases. Germline CDR1 SGHKS, CDR2 YYEKEE (reference sequence). V gave up 4 bases and J gave up 1 base; unmatched junction bases: 4. The CDR3 is 14 residues long. Here the CDR3 reads CASSTGVFNYGYTF. The CDR3 coding sequence is TGTGCCAGCAGCACAGGGGTATTTAACTATGGCTACACCTTC. Full variable domain (outside the CDR3, taken from reference TRBV5-5 and TRBJ1-2): DAGVTQSPTHLIKTRGQQVTLRCSPISGHKSVSWYQQVLGQGPQFIFQYYEKEERGRGNFPDRFSARQFPNYSSELNVNALLLGDSALYLCASSTGVFNYGYTFGSGTRLTVV.

The gene calls are TRBV11-3 and TRBJ2-2; 12 bases are a match to TRBD2. Germline V gene data show CDR1 as SGHNT and CDR2 as YENEEA. The CDR3 extends over 16 amino acids. With 1 base clipped from V and 8 bases from J, the junction kept 5 bases outside the gene matches. The CDR3 DNA sequence: TGTGCCAGCAGCTTAGGACTAGCGGGAGCATCGGGGGAGCTGTTTTTT. This sequence encodes CASSLGLAGASGELFF. The full variable domain, its missing parts supplied by reference TRBV11-3 and TRBJ2-2, is EAGVVQSPRYKIIEKKQPVAFWCNPISGHNTLYWYLQNLGQGPELLIRYENEEAVDDSQLPKDRFSAERLKGVDSTLKIQPAELGDSAVYLCASSLGLAGASGELFFGEGSRLTVL.

This chain joins TRBV5-4 and TRBJ2-4, with D unclear. Trimming took 1 base from V and 0 from J, leaving 5 bases between them. Germline assignment: CDR1 SGHNT and CDR2 YYREEE (reference sequence). The CDR3 length is 14 residues. CDR3 region: CASSLRSAKNIQYF. The CDR3 region has the DNA TGTGCCAGCAGCTTGAGGTCAGCCAAAAACATTCAGTACTTC.

This rearrangement joins TRBV6-6 to TRBJ1-4, with D unresolved. V lost 2 bases to trimming and J lost 8 bases, with 12 bases between them. This CDR3 has 14 amino acids. Germline lookup yields CDR1 MNHNY and CDR2 SVGAGI (reference sequence). CDR3 sequence reads: CASSYLGYWEKLFF. Here the CDR3 DNA reads TGTGCCAGCAGTTACCTGGGATATTGGGAAAAACTGTTTTTT.

The V call is TRBV4-2, the J call TRBJ2-3; 9 positions agree with TRBD2. Germline lookup yields CDR1 LGHNA and CDR2 YNFKEQ. V was pared by 0 bases and J by 4 bases, with 14 bases of the junction left unmatched. This CDR3 comprises 19 residues. CDR3 bases: TGTGCCAGCAGCCAAGATAGGGATCCCCAGCGGGAGGATTCAGATACGCAGTATTTT. Translated, it gives CASSQDRDPQREDSDTQYF.

On this clone: The same CDR3 is also encoded by other DNA sequences in this sample. This chain links TRBV28 with TRBJ2-7; 14 bases align to TRBD2. J gave up 4 bases and V 3 bases, and 2 bases lay outside the gene matches. This CDR3 is 15 amino acids long. CDR1 and CDR2 (germline): MDHEN, SYDVKM. The CDR3 bases are TGTGCCAGCAGTTTGGGACTAGCGGGAGAGTACGAGCAGTACTTC. It encodes CASSLGLAGEYEQYF.

The rearrangement joins TRBV13 to TRBJ2-2; D unresolved. CDR1 is PRHDT, CDR2 FYEKMQ, per germline (reference sequence). Trimming left V 3 bases short and J 5 bases short, with 4 bases between. The CDR3 has 12 amino acids. CDR3 coding DNA: TGTGCCAGCAGCTTTATTACCGGGGAGCTGTTTTTT. The encoded protein is CASSFITGELFF.

The chain recombines TRBV7-9 with TRBJ2-1; 10 nucleotides agree with TRBD2. The CDR3 is 19 amino acids. The V gene end was trimmed by 1 base and the J gene end by 1 base; junction bases not matched to a gene: 10. The V gene's germline CDR1 is SEHNR and CDR2 FQNEAQ (reference sequence). CDR3 protein: CASSLGLAGAPGSYNEQFF. CDR3 bases: TGTGCCAGCAGCTTAGGGCTAGCGGGAGCTCCTGGGTCCTACAATGAGCAGTTCTTC.

CDR3 residues: CASSPFTGTSGIWGSYEQYF. The CDR3 DNA is TGTGCCAGCAGCCCATTTACCGGGACTAGCGGGATCTGGGGCTCCTACGAGCAGTACTTC. V and J are TRBV3-1 (or the pseudogene TRBV3-2) and TRBJ2-7; TRBD2 agrees at 13 bases. Looked up from germline, CDR1 is LGHDT and CDR2 is YNNKEL (reference sequence). The CDR3 consists of 20 residues. V lost 4 bases and J lost 0; bases outside the gene matches: 15.

This rearrangement joins TRBV28 to TRBJ1-4, with D maybe TRBD1 (5 bases). Trimming pared 4 bases from V and 12 bases from J, leaving 12 bases between. This CDR3 contains 12 residues. Germline CDR1 is MDHEN and CDR2 is SYDVKM. CDR3 residues: CASSSNRDQLFF. Written as DNA, the CDR3 is TGTGCCAGCAGTTCGAACCGGGACCAACTGTTTTTT. Full variable domain (rest looked up from reference TRBV28 and TRBJ1-4): DVKVTQSSRYLVKRTGEKVFLECVQDMDHENMFWYRQDPGLGLRLIYFSYDVKMKEKGDIPEGYSVSREKKERFSLILESASTNQTSMYLCASSSNRDQLFFGSGTQLSVL.

This chain's CDR3 is CASSQDRGETQYF. Here the CDR3 DNA reads TGTGCCAGCAGCCAAGATCGGGGAGAGACCCAGTACTTC. The chain combines TRBV4-2 with TRBJ2-5, with D possibly TRBD2 on 5 matching bases. This CDR3 has 13 residues. Germline V gene sequence: CDR1 LGHNA, CDR2 YNFKEQ. V was clipped by 0 bases and J by 4 bases, with 6 bases between them.

The genes are TRBV6-1 and TRBJ2-5; D gene uncertain. This CDR3 has 11 amino acids. Trimming cost V 2 bases and J 5 bases, with 3 bases left between them. Germline lookup yields CDR1 MNHNS and CDR2 SASEGT. CDR3 residues: CASSEWETQYF. The CDR3 bases are TGTGCCAGCAGTGAATGGGAGACCCAGTACTTC.

J is TRBJ2-6 and V is TRBV18; 7 bases are shared with TRBD1. Germline loops: CDR1 KGHSH, CDR2 LQKENI. The CDR3 totals 18 residues. J lost 0 bases, V lost 3 bases, and 8 bases had no gene match. The CDR3 region is CASSPYRTGSSGANVLTF. The CDR3 nucleotides are TGTGCCAGCTCACCTTATAGGACAGGATCCTCTGGGGCCAACGTCCTGACTTTC. The entire variable domain, with the rest obtained from reference TRBV18 and TRBJ2-6, is as follows: NAGVMQNPRHLVRRRGQEARLRCSPMKGHSHVYWYRQLPEEGLKFMVYLQKENIIDESGMPKERFSAEFPKEGPSILRIQQVVRGDSAAYFCASSPYRTGSSGANVLTFGAGSRLTVL.

The V and J genes are TRBV6-2 or TRBV6-3 and TRBJ1-2, with a weak D call TRBD1 (5 bases). The V end lost 5 bases, the J end lost 5 bases, and 12 bases lay between the germline ends. Germline CDR1 and CDR2: MNHEY and SVGEGT. This CDR3 has 13 amino acids. The DNA of the CDR3 is TGTGCCAGCAGTCGAGACAGCGTGTATGGCTACACCTTC. Encoded protein: CASSRDSVYGYTF.

This CDR3 reads CAISESGTVYGYTF. The CDR3 DNA follows: TGTGCCATCAGTGAGTCTGGGACCGTCTATGGCTACACCTTC. The chain is built from TRBV10-3 and TRBJ1-2; a weak D match, TRBD1 (5 bases). Germline V gene sequence: CDR1 ENHRY, CDR2 SYGVKD. V was pared by 0 bases and J by 4 bases, with 9 bases between. The CDR3 is 14 amino acids.

The chain carries TRBV28 and TRBJ2-1; D may be TRBD2 (5 bases). V dropped 3 bases and J dropped 0 bases, with 12 bases sitting between them. Germline V gene data show CDR1 as MDHEN and CDR2 as SYDVKM. The CDR3 has 16 amino acids. The CDR3 reads CASSLSGKSSYNEQFF. CDR3 sequence (DNA): TGTGCCAGCAGTTTGAGCGGTAAAAGCTCCTACAATGAGCAGTTCTTC.

J is TRBJ1-2 and V is TRBV19; 8 bases match TRBD1. Germline CDR1 and CDR2: LNHDA and SQIVND (reference sequence). V was clipped by 5 bases and J by 4 bases; unmatched bases: 6. This CDR3 has 14 amino acids. DNA for the CDR3: TGTGCCAGTAGTCCTCGGGACAGGCTCTATGGCTACACCTTC. It is translated as CASSPRDRLYGYTF.

The chain joins TRBV7-3 to TRBJ2-1, with D maybe TRBD2 (5 bases). The ends were cut back, 5 bases at V and 8 bases at J, with 13 bases in the middle. In germline, CDR1 is SGHTA, CDR2 FQGTGA. This CDR3 contains 13 residues. CDR3 sequence: CASSKRSADEQFF. The CDR3 bases are TGTGCCAGCAGCAAACGTAGCGCCGATGAGCAGTTCTTC.

The chain links TRBV9 to TRBJ2-2; 7 positions match TRBD1. The CDR3 totals 14 residues. The V and J ends lost 3 bases and 3 bases, in that order; junction bases with no gene match: 2. Germline CDR1 SGDLS, CDR2 YYNGEE. The CDR3 loop is CASSGDRYTGELFF. The CDR3 DNA follows: TGTGCCAGCAGCGGGGACAGATACACCGGGGAGCTGTTTTTT. Using reference TRBV9 and TRBJ2-2 for the parts outside the CDR3, the full variable domain is DSGVTQTPKHLITATGQRVTLRCSPRSGDLSVYWYQQSLDQGLQFLIQYYNGEERAKGNILERFSAQQFPDLHSELNLSSLELGDSALYFCASSGDRYTGELFFGEGSRLTVL.